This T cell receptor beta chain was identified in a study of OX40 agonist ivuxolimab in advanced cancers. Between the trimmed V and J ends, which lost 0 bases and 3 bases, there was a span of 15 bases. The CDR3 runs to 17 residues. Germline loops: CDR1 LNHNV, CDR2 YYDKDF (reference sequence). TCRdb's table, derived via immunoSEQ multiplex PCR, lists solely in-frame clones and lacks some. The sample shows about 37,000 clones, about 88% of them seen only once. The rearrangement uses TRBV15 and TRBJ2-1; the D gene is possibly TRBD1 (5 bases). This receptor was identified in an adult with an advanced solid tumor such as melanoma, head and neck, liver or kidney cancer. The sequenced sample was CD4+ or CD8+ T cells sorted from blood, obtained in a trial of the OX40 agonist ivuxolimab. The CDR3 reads CATSREVRKRGYNEQFF. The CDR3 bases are TGTGCCACCAGCAGAGAAGTCAGGAAAAGGGGCTACAATGAGCAGTTCTTC.